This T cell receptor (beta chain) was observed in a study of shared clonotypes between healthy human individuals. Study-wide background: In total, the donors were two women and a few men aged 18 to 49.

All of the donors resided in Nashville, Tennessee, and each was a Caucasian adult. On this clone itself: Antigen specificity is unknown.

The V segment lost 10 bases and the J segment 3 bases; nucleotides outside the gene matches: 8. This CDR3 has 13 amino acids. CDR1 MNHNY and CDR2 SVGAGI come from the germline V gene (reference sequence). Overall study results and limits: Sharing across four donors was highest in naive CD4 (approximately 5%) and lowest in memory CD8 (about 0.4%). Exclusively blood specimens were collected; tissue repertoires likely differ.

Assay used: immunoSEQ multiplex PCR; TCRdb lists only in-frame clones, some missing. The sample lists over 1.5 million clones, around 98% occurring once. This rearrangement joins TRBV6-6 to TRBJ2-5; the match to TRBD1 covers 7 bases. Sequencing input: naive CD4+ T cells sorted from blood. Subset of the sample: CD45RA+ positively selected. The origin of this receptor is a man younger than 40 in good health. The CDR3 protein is CATMYQGEETQYF. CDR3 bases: TGTGCCACCATGTACCAGGGGGAAGAGACCCAGTACTTC.